This T cell receptor beta chain was observed in a study of siplizumab effects on memory and regulatory T cells. Study-level findings and limits: Naive or memory phenotype assignment was not possible for roughly 80-95% of proliferating CD4+ or CD8+ clones. The study found that siplizumab significantly reduced alloreactive sequences traceable to unstimulated CD4+ memory cells. Treg origin accounted for an average of approximately 67% of mappable alloreactive CD4+ clones with siplizumab and about 30% in controls.

V was pared by 2 bases and J by 0 bases, with 8 bases between. Germline assignment: CDR1 SGHRS and CDR2 YFSETQ. This CDR3 is built from 15 residues. Comment on this clone: Antigen unknown.

Some 94,000 TCR templates underwent assay in every sample. Method: immunoSEQ multiplex PCR; TCRdb's copy keeps in-frame clones and lacks some. The sample has 110,000 or so clones; roughly 94% are singletons. The rearrangement links TRBV5-1 to TRBJ2-2, with D tentatively TRBD1 (5 bases). Sample: Tregs sorted from blood. The sequence came from a human donor in good health. The CDR3 protein is CASSFWTSNTGELFF. The CDR3 coding sequence is TGCGCCAGCAGCTTTTGGACATCGAACACCGGGGAGCTGTTTTTT.